Listed below are T cell receptor beta chains from one sample, sequenced in a study of shared clonotypes between healthy human individuals. Libraries were prepared by immunoSEQ multiplex PCR; TCRdb keeps only in-frame clonotypes and omits some of them. The sample yields about 2.2 million clones, around 93% seen once. Material for sequencing was naive CD8+ T cells from PBMCs. Receptor source: a man in his late teens or twenties in good health. Some clones in this sample may be carry-over from other donors' samples. Each CDR3 is given with its conserved first and last residue. The order of the fields is D gene, J gene, clone size, V gene, CDR3 DNA, CDR3 protein. The D gene is left open where the match is weak. The listing skips clone size in some rows; elsewhere it reads once, few, many or a size class.

TRBD1 TRBJ2-1 . TRBV7-6 TGTGCCAGCAGCTTAGAAATCGGACAGGGACAGTTCTTC CASSLEIGQGQFF
TRBD1 TRBJ2-7 once TRBV15 TGTGCCACCAGCAGTAGACAGGGGGCAAACGAGCAGTACTTC CATSSRQGANEQYF
. TRBJ2-1 . TRBV4-2 TGTGCCAGCAGCTCGGGCTTGGCTAGCAATGAGCAGTTCTTC CASSSGLASNEQFF
. TRBJ1-2 . TRBV19 TGTGCCAGTAGTATGCGGGGGCTTGTCTATGGCTACACCTTC CASSMRGLVYGYTF
. TRBJ2-7 . TRBV28 TGTGCCAGCAGTTTACAGCCTTCTTACGAGCAGTACTTC CASSLQPSYEQYF
TRBD2 TRBJ2-7 . TRBV4-1 TGCGCCAGCAGCCGCCGGACTAGCGGGGGCTACGAGCAGTACTTC CASSRRTSGGYEQYF
. TRBJ2-5 once TRBV7-9 TGTGCCAGCAGCCCCCAACCGGCGTCAGGGCCCCAGCAAGAGACCCAGTACTTC CASSPQPASGPQQETQYF
. TRBJ1-3 . TRBV7-9 TGTGCCAGCGGGCTCGTCGGGGGAAACACCATATATTTT CASGLVGGNTIYF
. TRBJ1-4 . TRBV6-6 TGTGCCAGCAGTTACGGAACACGGGAGGGAGGAGAAAAACTGTTTTTT CASSYGTREGGEKLFF
. TRBJ1-5 . TRBV6-5 TGTGCCAGCAGTTACCGGATCGAGGACACGGGTTGGTCCCAGCATTTT CASSYRIEDTGWSQHF
. TRBJ2-1 . TRBV29-1 TGCAGCGTTGTAGTAGGGGGAGGGCAGTTCTTC CSVVVGGGQFF
. TRBJ2-6 . TRBV9 TGTGCCAGCAGCGGCTCCGGATTTGCGACCTCTGGGGCCAACGTCCTGACTTTC CASSGSGFATSGANVLTF
. TRBJ2-5 . TRBV28 TGTGCCAGCAGGCCAAGGGCCCCCCAAGAGACCCAGTACTTC CASRPRAPQETQYF
. TRBJ2-1 . TRBV28 TGTGCCAGCAGTTTATCCTTGAATGAGCAGTTCTTC CASSLSLNEQFF
. TRBJ2-3 . TRBV7-9 TGTGCCAGCAGCTTAGTAGGGGCCGGAGAAGGTGGAGATACGCAGTATTTT CASSLVGAGEGGDTQYF
TRBD1 TRBJ1-4 . TRBV7-9 TGTGCCAGCAGCTTAGTAACAGAGGGGGCAGGAGAAAAACTGTTTTTT CASSLVTEGAGEKLFF
. TRBJ2-3 once TRBV6-1 TGTGCCAACACTTTCGGACAGAGATACACAGATACGCAGTATTTT CANTFGQRYTDTQYF
TRBD1 TRBJ2-1 . TRBV15 TGTGCCACTCTACAGGGGGCCGGGGAGCAGTTCTTC CATLQGAGEQFF
. TRBJ2-1 . TRBV11-2 TGTGCCAGCAGCTCCCCCATCGAAGGGGGGAGGAGCTACAATGAGCAGTTCTTC CASSSPIEGGRSYNEQFF
TRBD2 TRBJ2-5 . TRBV5-5 TGTGCCAGCAGCCCGGGACTACTTCAAGAGACCCAGTACTTC CASSPGLLQETQYF
. TRBJ1-1 . TRBV7-9 TGTGCCAGCAGCTTCCAGCTCACGTCTGAAGCTTTCTTT CASSFQLTSEAFF
TRBD1 TRBJ1-1 . TRBV6-5 TGTGCCAGCAGTTCAAATCCGGGACAGCTTGGAGCTTTCTTT CASSSNPGQLGAFF
. TRBJ2-2 . TRBV14 TGTGCCAGCAGTCGGTTGGGGCAGGGAAGCACCGGGGAGCTGTTTTTT CASSRLGQGSTGELFF
. TRBJ2-1 . TRBV4-1 TGCGCCAGCAGCCAAGATTTTCGGGTTCGATCAGGGAATGAGCAGTTCTTC CASSQDFRVRSGNEQFF
. TRBJ2-1 . TRBV29-1 TGCAGCGTTGAAGAAGGACAGCCCCCGAATGAGCAGTTCTTC CSVEEGQPPNEQFF
. TRBJ2-5 . TRBV27 TGTGCCAGCAGTTCGGAGAGACAGGCGGGGACCCAGTACTTC CASSSERQAGTQYF
. TRBJ2-5 . TRBV7-9 TGTGCGGTCATAAGGGGCCTCTCCGAAGAGACCCAGTACTTC CAVIRGLSEETQYF
. TRBJ1-5 . TRBV2 TGTGCCAGCAGCGAAGGGGGGGAGGCTCAGCCCCAGCATTTT CASSEGGEAQPQHF
. TRBJ1-5 . TRBV27 TGTGCCAGCAGTCCTCATTATAGCAATCAGCCCCAGCATTTT CASSPHYSNQPQHF
TRBD2 TRBJ2-1 once TRBV5-1 TGCGCCAGCAGCTTGCTAGCGGGAGGGCCTATGTATGAGCAGTTCTTC CASSLLAGGPMYEQFF
TRBD1 TRBJ1-1 . TRBV4-3 TGCGCCAGCAGCCAGGGACAGGGCCTGAACACTGAAGCTTTCTTT CASSQGQGLNTEAFF
. TRBJ2-7 . TRBV18 TGTGCCAGCTCACCAGGGTACAGTAGGTCGGAGCAGTACTTC CASSPGYSRSEQYF
. TRBJ2-1 . TRBV2 TGTGCCAGCAGTGCCTCCCTCCGAGGAGAGCAGTTCTTC CASSASLRGEQFF
. TRBJ2-1 . TRBV11-2 TGTGCCAGCAGCTTAGAGGGGAGGGGGGTCAATGAGCAGTTCTTC CASSLEGRGVNEQFF
TRBD1 TRBJ1-4 . TRBV27 TGTGCCAGCAGTTCCCACAGGGGGCTTCGTGAAAAACTGTTTTTT CASSSHRGLREKLFF
TRBD1 TRBJ2-5 . TRBV5-1 TGCGCCAGCAGCTTGTGGAACAGGGGCAGGGGAGAGACCCAGTACTTC CASSLWNRGRGETQYF
. TRBJ1-5 . TRBV6-1 TGTGCCAGCATAAGGGACTCTAGCAATCAGCCCCAGCATTTT CASIRDSSNQPQHF
. TRBJ1-5 . TRBV6-5 TGTGCCAGCAGTTACGGGACGGGGTATCAGCCCCAGCATTTT CASSYGTGYQPQHF
. TRBJ1-5 . TRBV6-1 TGTGCCAGCAGTGAAGTCGGGGGTTGGAGTCAGCCCCAGCATTTT CASSEVGGWSQPQHF
TRBD2 TRBJ2-1 . TRBV7-9 TGTGCCAGCAGCCCCCGGGTAGCGGGAGATAATGAGCAGTTCTTC CASSPRVAGDNEQFF
TRBD2 TRBJ2-7 . TRBV11-2 TGTGCCAGCAGATCCGGGACTAGCGGGAGCTTCATCTACGAGCAGTACTTC CASRSGTSGSFIYEQYF
. TRBJ2-7 . TRBV10-2 TGCGCCAGCTCAGAGGGGAACGAGCAGTACTTC CASSEGNEQYF
. TRBJ1-1 . TRBV6-4 TGTGCCAGCAGTGACCGGTCAGGGGAGGACACTGAAGCTTTCTTT CASSDRSGEDTEAFF
TRBD2 TRBJ2-7 . TRBV27 TGTGCCAGCAGTCCAGGACTAGCGGGATCCTCCGAGCAGTACTTC CASSPGLAGSSEQYF
TRBD1 TRBJ1-2 . TRBV5-1 TGCGCCAGCAGCCCGGAGACAGGGGATGGCTACACCTTC CASSPETGDGYTF
. TRBJ2-7 . TRBV7-9 TGTGCCAGCAGGGGACTTTCTGCGGGCTACGAGCAGTACTTC CASRGLSAGYEQYF
TRBD2 TRBJ2-2 . TRBV4-3 TGCGCCAGCAGCCAAGATTGGACTAGCGGGAGGTTCGGGGAGCTGTTTTTT CASSQDWTSGRFGELFF
. TRBJ1-3 . TRBV28 TGTGCCAGCAGGTACAGCCTCTCTGGAAACACCATATATTTT CASRYSLSGNTIYF
TRBD2 TRBJ2-1 . TRBV5-1 TGCGCCAGCAGCTTGTACCTAGCGGCCAATGAGCAGTTCTTC CASSLYLAANEQFF
TRBD2 TRBJ2-1 . TRBV2 TGTGCCAGCATGATAGCGGGAGGCTACAATGAGCAGTTCTTC CASMIAGGYNEQFF
TRBD1 TRBJ2-2 . TRBV19 TGTGCCAGTAGTCCTATGGGACAGGGAGCCGGGGAGCTGTTTTTT CASSPMGQGAGELFF
TRBD2 TRBJ2-1 . TRBV9 TGTGCCAGCAGCGTTGGCGGGAGGGCCCTCGTGAATGAGCAGTTCTTC CASSVGGRALVNEQFF
. TRBJ2-1 once TRBV9 TGTGCCAGCAGCGTAGAACAGGACTCCTACAATGAGCAGTTCTTC CASSVEQDSYNEQFF
. TRBJ2-1 . TRBV25-1 TGTGCCAGCAGTGAATATAGGAGGGGACCCTACAATGAGCAGTTCTTC CASSEYRRGPYNEQFF
. TRBJ2-5 . TRBV7-9 TGTGCCAGCAGCCAACGACAGGAGCTGGAGGAGACCCAGTACTTC CASSQRQELEETQYF
. TRBJ1-2 few TRBV13 TGTGCCAGCAGCATCACCGGGACACAGCATGGCTACACCTTC CASSITGTQHGYTF
. TRBJ1-2 . TRBV30 TGTGCCGGGAGAGGGACACCAAACTATGGCTACACCTTC CAGRGTPNYGYTF
TRBD1 TRBJ1-5 . TRBV28 TGTGCCAGCAGATCACAGGGGGAGGGCAATCAGCCCCAGCATTTT CASRSQGEGNQPQHF
. TRBJ2-3 . TRBV28 TGTGCCAGCAGCCCCCCTAGTCGCCCAGATACGCAGTATTTT CASSPPSRPDTQYF